The 25 T cell receptor beta chains below were found in one sample sequenced in a study of CXCR3-negative and CXCR3-positive naive CD8 T cells. In preparing the TRB cDNA libraries, 5' RACE with UMI labels was used. TCRdb reprocessed the 5' RACE reads and reports one entry per CDR3 protein, with no DNA. Its clone listing holds tens of thousands of distinct CDR3 sequences. These TCRs' antigens remain unknown. Study-wide results and limits: A higher hydrophobicity marked the TRB CDR3s of CXCR3-positive naive cells versus CXCR3-negative naive cells.

The sequencing input was naive CXCR3+ CD8+ T cells from blood. The subset here: CD45RO-CCR7+CD27+CD95- naive CD8+ T cells expressing CXCR3 (TNR3+). The receptors were sampled from a human donor in good health. Some clones in this sample may be carry-over from other donors' samples.

The chain links TRBV5-1 to TRBJ1-2. This CDR3 region has 17 residues. The V gene's germline CDR1 is SGHRS and CDR2 YFSETQ. This CDR3 is CASSLAFTFTKTYGYTF.

The V call is TRBV6-6, the J call TRBJ1-1. The CDR3 loop spans 13 amino acids. The germline V gene has CDR1 MNHNY and CDR2 SVGAGI (reference sequence). The CDR3 sequence: CASSYRDMVEAFF.

The V gene is TRBV4-2, the J gene TRBJ2-7; TCRdb's D call, TRBD2, is unchecked because there is no DNA. This CDR3 has 15 amino acids. Germline V lookup: CDR1 LGHNA, CDR2 YNFKEQ. CDR3 in amino acids: CASSQVGLRLGEQYF.

This sequence joins TRBV20-1 and TRBJ1-5; the D call from TCRdb, TRBD1, cannot be confirmed without DNA. Germline assignment: CDR1 DFQATT and CDR2 SNEGSKA (reference sequence). CDR3 size: 14 residues. CDR3 loop: CSAKMAGVDQPQHF.

The V gene is TRBV19, the J gene TRBJ1-1; the TCRdb call, TRBD1, lacks DNA for checking. The germline V gene encodes CDR1 LNHDA and CDR2 SQIVND (reference sequence). This CDR3 is 13 amino acids long. CDR3 region: CASSTRTEPEAFF.

The chain uses TRBV30 and TRBJ2-7; TCRdb picks TRBD1, but there is no DNA to check that call. Per the germline V gene, CDR1 is GTSNPN and CDR2 is SVGIG (reference sequence). This CDR3 is built from 12 residues. CDR3 sequence reads: CACGTGTYEQYF.

The V call is TRBV21-1, the J call TRBJ2-7. TRBV21-1 is classified as a pseudogene. The CDR3 contains 15 residues. Here the CDR3 reads CASSKGQKFWYEQYF.

This chain links TRBV6-6 with TRBJ1-5; TCRdb proposes TRBD1, but this gene call is untestable without DNA. In germline, CDR1 is MNHNY, CDR2 SVGAGI (reference sequence). The CDR3 consists of 15 residues. The CDR3: CASSYEGAANQPQHF.

The rearrangement uses TRBV11-3 and TRBJ2-7; TCRdb selects TRBD1, and the lack of DNA leaves this call unchecked. The V gene's germline CDR1 is SGHNT and CDR2 YENEEA. This CDR3 is built from 13 residues. CDR3 residues: CASSTGHDYEQYF.

The rearrangement uses TRBV4-1 and TRBJ2-1. CDR3 length equals 15 residues. The germline V gene has CDR1 MGHRA and CDR2 YSYEKL. The chain's CDR3 is CASRPVLSSYNEQFF.

V usage is TRBV20-1 and J usage is TRBJ2-2; without DNA, the TCRdb call of TRBD2 cannot be checked. Germline V gene data show CDR1 as DFQATT and CDR2 as SNEGSKA (reference sequence). The CDR3 has 16 residues. The CDR3 is CSARPLAGGHTGELFF.

V and J are TRBV7-7 and TRBJ2-2. From germline, CDR1 is SSHAT and CDR2 FNYEAQ (reference sequence). The CDR3 runs 11 residues. This CDR3 reads CASSLSGELFF.

The chain links TRBV18 to TRBJ2-7; the D call from TCRdb, TRBD2, cannot be confirmed without DNA. The germline V gene has CDR1 KGHSH and CDR2 LQKENI. The CDR3 runs 14 residues. The CDR3 loop is CASSPQGGDSEQYF.

The gene calls are TRBV7-2 and TRBJ2-3; the D call of TRBD2 rests on TCRdb alone, since no DNA is present to check it. The CDR3 has 16 amino acids. The germline V gene encodes CDR1 SGHTA and CDR2 FQGNSA. The CDR3 loop reads CASSWGADPATDTQYF.

CDR3 residues: CASSSESGLETDTQYF. The chain employs TRBV28 and TRBJ2-3; TCRdb selects TRBD2, and the lack of DNA leaves this call unchecked. Germline CDR1 MDHEN, CDR2 SYDVKM. The CDR3 consists of 16 residues.

The CDR3 protein is CAWSAGRRDLHF. The rearrangement uses TRBV30 and TRBJ1-6. Looked up from germline, CDR1 is GTSNPN and CDR2 is SVGIG (reference sequence). This CDR3 region has 12 residues.

The chain couples TRBV29-1 to TRBJ2-3; TCRdb indicates TRBD2, and absent DNA this call remains unverified. The germline gives CDR1 SQVTM, CDR2 ANQGSEA. The CDR3 sequence is 14 residues long. CDR3 sequence reads: CSVVWRGGGDTQYF.

The rearrangement uses TRBV13 and TRBJ2-5; the TCRdb D gene call, TRBD1, has no DNA to confirm it. Germline CDR1 PRHDT, CDR2 FYEKMQ (reference sequence). The CDR3 runs 15 residues. CDR3 protein: CASSWGQGPSETQYF.

This sequence joins TRBV4-1 and TRBJ2-3; TCRdb lists TRBD1, though no DNA is available to test this call. The germline V gene has CDR1 MGHRA and CDR2 YSYEKL. The CDR3 is 14 residues long. CDR3 region: CASSQGPSTDTQYF.

The chain employs TRBV12-3 or TRBV12-4 and TRBJ2-5; TCRdb calls TRBD1, which cannot be checked without DNA. This CDR3 region has 14 residues. This chain's CDR3 is CASSPPTGEETQYF.

The rearrangement joins TRBV25-1 to TRBJ2-7; TCRdb's D call, TRBD1, is unchecked because there is no DNA. This CDR3 contains 14 residues. The germline CDR1 and CDR2 sequences are MGHDK and SYGVNS. CDR3 sequence: CASSVLTGGYEQYF.

J is TRBJ2-3 and V is TRBV7-2; TCRdb calls TRBD2, which cannot be checked without DNA. The CDR3 has 14 residues. Germline V gene data show CDR1 as SGHTA and CDR2 as FQGNSA. This chain's CDR3 is CASSLDYTTDTQYF.

V usage is TRBV29-1 and J usage is TRBJ1-3. CDR1 is SQVTM and CDR2 is ANQGSEA in the germline V gene. CDR3 length: 13 residues. The CDR3 protein is CSVEGDSGNTIYF.

This chain joins TRBV5-1 and TRBJ2-7. Germline loops: CDR1 SGHRS, CDR2 YFSETQ. The CDR3 loop spans 14 amino acids. The CDR3 sequence: CASTVQTWDYEQYF.

The J gene is TRBJ2-1, the V gene TRBV12-3 or TRBV12-4; TCRdb picks TRBD1, but there is no DNA to check that call. The CDR3 sequence is 16 residues long. CDR3 residues: CASSPRDRGFYNEQFF.